This T cell receptor (beta chain) was recovered during a study of OX40 agonist ivuxolimab in advanced cancers. As for the study in general: There were three patients with partial responses, one having hepatocellular carcinoma and two cutaneous melanoma.

Remarks on this clone: Antigen specificity is unknown.

Profiled with immunoSEQ multiplex PCR; TCRdb holds only in-frame clones, not every one. This table holds tens of thousands of clones, around 89% found once. The CDR3 sequence is 16 residues long. Per germline, CDR1 SEHNR and CDR2 FQNEAQ (reference sequence). With V trimmed by 5 bases and J by 4 bases, 8 bases remained unmatched. Overall study findings and caveats: CD4+ and CD8+ blood T cells expanded clonally by week 6 at 0.1 to 3.0 mg/kg.

The sequenced sample was CD4+ or CD8+ T cells sorted from blood, obtained in a trial of the OX40 agonist ivuxolimab. The chain is built from TRBV7-9 and TRBJ1-3; 10 nucleotides agree with TRBD1. This receptor was taken from an adult with an advanced solid tumor such as melanoma, head and neck, liver or kidney cancer. In DNA, the CDR3 is TGTGCCAGCAGCCAAGAGACAGGGGGCTTCGGAAACACCATATATTTT. It encodes CASSQETGGFGNTIYF.